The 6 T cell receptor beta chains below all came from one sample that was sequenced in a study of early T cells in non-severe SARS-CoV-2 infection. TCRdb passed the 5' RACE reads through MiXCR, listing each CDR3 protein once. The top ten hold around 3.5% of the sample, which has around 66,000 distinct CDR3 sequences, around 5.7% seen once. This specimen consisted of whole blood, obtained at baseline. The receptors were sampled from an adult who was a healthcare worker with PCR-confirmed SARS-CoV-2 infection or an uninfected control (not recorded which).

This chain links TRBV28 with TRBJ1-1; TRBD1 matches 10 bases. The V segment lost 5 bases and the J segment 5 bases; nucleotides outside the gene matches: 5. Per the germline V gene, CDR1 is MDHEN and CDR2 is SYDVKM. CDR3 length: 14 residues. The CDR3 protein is CASSPPDRGTEAFF. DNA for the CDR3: TGTGCCAGCAGTCCCCCGGACAGGGGGACTGAAGCTTTCTTT.

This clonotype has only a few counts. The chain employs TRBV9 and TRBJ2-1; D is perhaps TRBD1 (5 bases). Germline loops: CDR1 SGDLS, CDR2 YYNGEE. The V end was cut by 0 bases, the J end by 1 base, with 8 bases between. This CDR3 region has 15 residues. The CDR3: CASSVGSGSYNEQFF. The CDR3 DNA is TGTGCCAGCAGCGTAGGGTCAGGGTCCTACAATGAGCAGTTCTTC.

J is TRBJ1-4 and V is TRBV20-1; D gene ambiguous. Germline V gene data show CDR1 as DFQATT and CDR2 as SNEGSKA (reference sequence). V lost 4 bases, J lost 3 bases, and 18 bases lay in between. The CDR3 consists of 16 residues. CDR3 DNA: TGCAGTGCTAAACCTGAGGCAGCCCAACCTAATGAAAAACTGTTTTTT. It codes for CSAKPEAAQPNEKLFF.

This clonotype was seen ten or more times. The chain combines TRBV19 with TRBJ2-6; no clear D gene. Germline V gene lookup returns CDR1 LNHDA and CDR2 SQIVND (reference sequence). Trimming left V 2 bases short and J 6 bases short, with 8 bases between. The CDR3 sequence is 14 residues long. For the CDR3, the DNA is TGTGCCAGTAGTATAACACGGGTGGCCAACGTCCTGACTTTC. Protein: CASSITRVANVLTF.

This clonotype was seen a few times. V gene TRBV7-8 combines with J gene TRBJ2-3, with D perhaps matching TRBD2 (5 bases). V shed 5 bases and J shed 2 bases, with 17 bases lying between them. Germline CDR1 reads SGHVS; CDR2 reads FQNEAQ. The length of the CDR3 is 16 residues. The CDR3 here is CASSAGGIRTTDTQYF. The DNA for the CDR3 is TGTGCCAGCAGCGCCGGAGGAATAAGAACCACAGATACGCAGTATTTT.

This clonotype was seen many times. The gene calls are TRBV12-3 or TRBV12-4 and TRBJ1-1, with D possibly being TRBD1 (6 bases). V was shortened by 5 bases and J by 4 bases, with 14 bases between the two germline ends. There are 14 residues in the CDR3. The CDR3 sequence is CASSPDTRGTEAFF. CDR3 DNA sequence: TGTGCCAGCAGTCCGGACACCAGGGGCACTGAAGCTTTCTTT.